Below, 21 T cell receptor beta chains from the same sample are listed, as sequenced in a study of blood T cells in healthy people across ages. Sample-barcoded 5' priming and a J-beta primer mix drove a second PCR of roughly 6 to 12 cycles. TCRdb independently ran MiXCR on the 5' RACE reads; one entry per CDR3 protein. This repertoire shows 730,000 or so distinct CDR3 sequences, over 40% found once; its top ten account for 25% to 35%. The sequencing sample was made of blood. The receptors derive from an elderly man in good health.

This chain links TRBV12-3 or TRBV12-4 with TRBJ2-7, with 7 nucleotides matching TRBD2. Germline trimming cut 7 bases from V and 4 bases from J; bases unmatched to any gene: 13. This CDR3 has 15 amino acids. CDR3 region: CASNRGRRERYEQYF. DNA of the CDR3: TGTGCCAGCAATCGGGGTAGGCGGGAGAGGTACGAGCAGTACTTC.

This clonotype was recorded once. Compared with germline, one end of the junction differs, possibly owing to a read error. V is TRBV12-3 or TRBV12-4 and J is TRBJ2-3; D ambiguous. CDR3 length: 12 residues. The DNA of the CDR3 is TGTGCCAGCAACTCGGACGGAGATACGCAATATTTT. Translating gives CASNSDGDTQYF.

In its sample, this clonotype was seen a few times. The CDR3 nucleotides are TGTGCCAGCAGCTTGGAACTAGCGGTTCTGGATGAGCAGTTCTTC. It specifies CASSLELAVLDEQFF. V and J are TRBV7-9 and TRBJ2-1, with 8 nucleotides matching TRBD2. Germline loops: CDR1 SEHNR, CDR2 FQNEAQ (reference sequence). Trimming at V came to 3 bases and at J to 8 bases, leaving 9 bases not matched to a gene. The CDR3 loop spans 15 amino acids.

The gene calls are TRBV6-5 and TRBJ2-7, with TRBD1 identical over 10 bases. This CDR3 comprises 15 residues. V lost 3 bases and J lost 6; bases outside the gene matches: 8. The germline V gene has CDR1 MNHEY and CDR2 SVGAGI. The CDR3 DNA reads as TGTGCCAGCAGTTATAGACAGGGGGCTAAGCTCGAGCAGTACTTC. It yields the protein CASSYRQGAKLEQYF.

Only one count was recorded for this clonotype. A much more abundant neighbour one base away suggests this may be a read error. The chain carries TRBV7-2 and TRBJ2-7; 7 bases fit TRBD1. The germline CDR1 and CDR2 sequences are SGHTA and FQGNSA. The CDR3 length is 15 residues. For the CDR3, the DNA is TGTGCCAGTCGGGACAGCGACTACCTAAACTACAAGCAGTACTTC. Translation gives CASRDSDYLNYKQYF.

This clonotype was detected many times. This chain uses TRBV20-1 with TRBJ2-7; TRBD2 matches at 12 bases. CDR1 is DFQATT, CDR2 SNEGSKA, per germline (reference sequence). This CDR3 contains 17 residues. J lost 3 bases, V lost 0 bases, and 9 bases had no gene match. CDR3 DNA: TGCAGTGCTAGAGAGCTGGCTAGCGGGAGGGCCAGCTACGAGCAGTACTTC. Amino acid sequence: CSARELASGRASYEQYF.

In this sample, this clonotype turned up a few times. The chain joins TRBV6-2 or TRBV6-3 to TRBJ2-2; D gene ambiguous. Trimming pared 3 bases from V and 7 bases from J, leaving 6 bases between. The germline gives CDR1 MNHEY, CDR2 SVGEGT. The CDR3 spans 12 residues. This chain's CDR3 is CASSYMDGELFF. DNA for the CDR3: TGTGCCAGCAGTTATATGGACGGGGAGCTGTTTTTT.

The chain recombines TRBV20-1 with TRBJ2-3; 8 bases fit TRBD2. The CDR3 runs 13 residues. J gave up 6 bases and V 6 bases, and 8 bases lay outside the gene matches. The V gene's germline CDR1 is DFQATT and CDR2 SNEGSKA (reference sequence). The CDR3 reads CSAPGGASDTQYF. In nucleotides, the CDR3 is TGCAGTGCCCCCGGGGGGGCTAGCGATACGCAGTATTTT.

The chain joins TRBV3-1 to TRBJ1-2, with D perhaps matching TRBD1 (5 bases). The V end lost 4 bases, the J end lost 6 bases, and 12 bases lay between the germline ends. This CDR3 is built from 13 residues. CDR1 is LGHDT, CDR2 YNNKEL, per germline (reference sequence). The chain's CDR3 is CASSRGRADGYTF. The CDR3 nucleotides are TGTGCCAGCAGCCGCGGCAGGGCGGATGGCTACACCTTC.

This rearrangement joins TRBV7-6 to TRBJ2-5; a weak D match, TRBD1 (6 bases). The germline V and J ends were trimmed by 5 bases and 1 base, with 14 bases remaining between them. Germline V CDR1 and CDR2: SGHVS, FNYEAQ. The CDR3 covers 15 residues. In DNA form, the CDR3 reads TGTGCCAGCAGCAACAACAGGGCGTCCCAAGAGACCCAGTACTTC. Protein sequence: CASSNNRASQETQYF.

V is TRBV3-1 and J is TRBJ1-2, with TRBD1 as a possible D gene (6 bases). This CDR3 has 15 amino acids. Germline V gene lookup returns CDR1 LGHDT and CDR2 YNNKEL (reference sequence). Trimming cost V 6 bases and J 1 base, with 15 bases left between them. The DNA of the CDR3 is TGTGCCAGCAGTCTCGGGACATCTTTTAACTATGGCTACACCTTC. It translates to CASSLGTSFNYGYTF.

The chain carries TRBV11-3 and TRBJ2-3; 7 positions agree with TRBD2. The germline V gene encodes CDR1 SGHNT and CDR2 YENEEA. V was pared by 2 bases and J by 2 bases, with 4 bases of the junction left unmatched. CDR3 size: 15 residues. The CDR3, as DNA: TGTGCCAGCAGCTTAAACGGGGGGAACACAGATACGCAGTATTTT. Amino acids: CASSLNGGNTDTQYF.

Only a few counts were recorded for this clonotype. The CDR3 nucleotides are TGTGCCAGCAGCGTAGAGGCTATTATGGCGGGTACGCAGTATTTT. Residues: CASSVEAIMAGTQYF. The chain uses TRBV9 and TRBJ2-3; D possibly corresponds to TRBD2 (5 bases). CDR3 length equals 15 residues. Trimming took 0 bases from V and 8 from J, leaving 16 bases between them. In germline, CDR1 is SGDLS, CDR2 YYNGEE. The full variable domain, with the rest looked up from reference TRBV9 and TRBJ2-3, is DSGVTQTPKHLITATGQRVTLRCSPRSGDLSVYWYQQSLDQGLQFLIQYYNGEERAKGNILERFSAQQFPDLHSELNLSSLELGDSALYFCASSVEAIMAGTQYFGPGTRLTVL.

This sequence joins TRBV29-1 and TRBJ1-1; D not resolved. Trimming took 3 bases from V and 0 from J, leaving 8 bases between them. Germline assignment: CDR1 SQVTM and CDR2 ANQGSEA. This CDR3 spans 13 amino acids. CDR3 nucleotides: TGCAGCGTTGAGACCGACATGAACACTGAAGCTTTCTTT. Translating gives CSVETDMNTEAFF.

J is TRBJ1-1 and V is TRBV7-2, with D perhaps TRBD1 (5 bases). This CDR3 spans 13 amino acids. CDR1 is SGHTA, CDR2 FQGNSA, per germline. V was pared by 5 bases and J by 1 base, with 8 bases between. CDR3 nucleotide sequence: TGTACCAGCAGCGTCGGGGCGAACACTGAAGCTTTCTTT. Translated: CTSSVGANTEAFF.

This clonotype has a handful of counts. The rearrangement joins TRBV5-5 to TRBJ2-5; D is uncertain. Per germline, CDR1 SGHKS and CDR2 YYEKEE (reference sequence). The germline V and J ends were trimmed by 0 bases and 5 bases, with 11 bases remaining between them. The CDR3 sequence is 14 residues long. The CDR3 sequence: CASSLDYFTETQYF. DNA for the CDR3: TGTGCCAGCAGCTTGGACTATTTCACGGAGACCCAGTACTTC.

The rearrangement uses TRBV20-1 and TRBJ2-3; 7 bases fit TRBD1. Trimming at V came to 5 bases and at J to 6 bases, leaving 2 bases not matched to a gene. The CDR3 is 11 residues long. Germline CDR1 DFQATT, CDR2 SNEGSKA (reference sequence). CDR3 amino acids: CSAVTGDTQYF. The DNA for the CDR3 is TGCAGTGCTGTGACAGGGGATACGCAGTATTTT.

The chain carries TRBV27 and TRBJ1-5, with TRBD1 matching 9 bases. Trimming at V came to 2 bases and at J to 6 bases, leaving 8 bases not matched to a gene. This CDR3 is 16 amino acids long. The germline CDR1 and CDR2 sequences are MNHEY and SMNVEV (reference sequence). This chain's CDR3 is CASSLRGQGYVQPQHF. The CDR3 DNA reads as TGTGCCAGCAGTTTAAGAGGACAGGGGTATGTTCAGCCCCAGCATTTT.

V usage is TRBV7-8 and J usage is TRBJ2-3; 7 nucleotides line up with TRBD2. With 5 bases clipped from V and 2 bases from J, the junction kept 4 bases outside the gene matches. The CDR3 is made up of 14 amino acids. Germline V lookup: CDR1 SGHVS, CDR2 FQNEAQ. The CDR3 sequence: CASSHGTNTDTQYF. CDR3 nucleotide sequence: TGTGCCAGCAGCCACGGGACTAACACAGATACGCAGTATTTT.

V is TRBV15 and J is TRBJ2-1; D may be TRBD1 (6 bases). The length of the CDR3 is 15 residues. The V end was cut by 3 bases, the J end by 1 base, with 10 bases between. The germline gives CDR1 LNHNV, CDR2 YYDKDF (reference sequence). CDR3 protein: CATSRSQGSYNEQFF. CDR3 DNA sequence: TGTGCCACCAGCAGGAGTCAGGGGTCCTACAATGAGCAGTTCTTC.

The V call is TRBV4-3, the J call TRBJ2-6; possible D gene TRBD1, 5 bases. The CDR3 runs 16 residues. Germline V gene data show CDR1 as LGHNA and CDR2 as YSLEER. Trimming removed 0 bases at V and 2 bases at J, with 8 bases between. Written as DNA, the CDR3 is TGCGCCAGCAGCCAAGATCAAGGGGCTGGGGCCAACGTCCTGACTTTC. Residues: CASSQDQGAGANVLTF.